These T cell receptor beta chains were read from a single sample in a study of shared clonotypes between healthy human individuals. The data were produced by immunoSEQ multiplex PCR, yet TCRdb's version contains in-frame clones alone and is incomplete. The sample consists of about 2.3 million clones, more than 80% of them appearing once. Material for sequencing was naive CD4+ T cells from PBMCs. The source of these receptors is a man between 18 and 29 years old in good health. Some clones in this sample may be carry-over from other donors' samples. Both conserved end residues are part of each CDR3. D genes are given only for firm matches. A clone size is listed for some rows: how often the clone was seen (once, few, many), or a class if it is expanded.

clone_size	j_call	d_call	v_call	cdr3_aa	cdr3_nt
-	TRBJ2-2	TRBD2	TRBV5-4	CASSSPAGGGELFF	TGTGCCAGCAGCTCTCCAGCGGGAGGGGGGGAGCTGTTTTTT
-	TRBJ1-1	TRBD1	TRBV2	CASREQGPQSEAFF	TGTGCCAGCAGGGAACAGGGGCCTCAGTCGGAAGCTTTCTTT
-	TRBJ2-7	TRBD1	TRBV28	CASSLSQGAYEQYF	TGTGCCAGCAGTTTAAGTCAGGGGGCCTACGAGCAGTACTTC
-	TRBJ2-1	TRBD2	TRBV10-3	CAISVTSSDNEQFF	TGTGCCATCAGTGTGACTAGCTCTGACAATGAGCAGTTCTTC
-	TRBJ1-5	-	TRBV6-1	CASSQEGSNQPQHF	TGTGCCAGCAGTCAGGAGGGCAGCAATCAGCCCCAGCATTTT
-	TRBJ2-5	TRBD1	TRBV4-1	CASSHLGQVQETQYF	TGCGCCAGCAGCCACCTGGGACAGGTTCAAGAGACCCAGTACTTC
-	TRBJ2-1	-	TRBV28	CASSLFGDPFF	TGTGCCAGCAGTTTATTCGGAGACCCGTTCTTC
-	TRBJ1-2	TRBD1	TRBV4-3	CASSRRSFWSNAGTEGYYGYTF	TGCGCCAGCAGCCGTCGAAGTTTCTGGTCGAACGCCGGGACAGAGGGGTACTATGGCTACACCTTC
-	TRBJ2-1	TRBD2	TRBV5-1	CASSPLAGGPLEQFF	TGCGCCAGCAGCCCCTTAGCGGGAGGGCCACTTGAGCAGTTCTTC
-	TRBJ2-1	TRBD2	TRBV5-1	CASSSHPAGEGNEQFF	TGCGCCAGCAGCTCCCACCCGGCGGGAGAGGGCAATGAGCAGTTCTTC
-	TRBJ2-7	-	TRBV7-9	CASSPNSGAPYEQYF	TGTGCCAGCAGCCCCAACTCAGGAGCCCCCTACGAGCAGTACTTC
-	TRBJ1-1	-	TRBV18	CASSRPGQPNTEAFF	TGTGCCAGCTCACGACCGGGACAACCGAACACTGAAGCTTTCTTT
-	TRBJ2-3	-	TRBV7-2	CASSPQTFLADTQYF	TGTGCCAGCAGTCCACAGACCTTCCTGGCAGATACGCAGTATTTT
-	TRBJ2-7	-	TRBV28	CASSLGGAYSYEQYF	TGTGCCAGCAGTTTAGGCGGGGCTTACTCCTACGAGCAGTACTTC
-	TRBJ1-2	TRBD1	TRBV18	CASSPPGGQGGYGYTF	TGTGCCAGCTCACCACCGGGGGGACAGGGAGGCTATGGCTACACCTTC
few	TRBJ1-2	TRBD1	TRBV28	CASSPTGGLGDYGYTF	TGTGCCAGCAGCCCTACAGGGGGCTTAGGAGACTATGGCTACACCTTC
-	TRBJ2-7	-	TRBV10-3	CATTVGQAVYEQYF	TGTGCCACCACGGTTGGGCAGGCGGTCTACGAGCAGTACTTC
-	TRBJ2-7	TRBD2	TRBV6-1	CASSVAASGEYEQYF	TGTGCCAGCAGTGTAGCAGCTAGCGGCGAATACGAGCAGTACTTC
-	TRBJ2-7	TRBD2	TRBV7-2	CASSSGEGRYEQYF	TGTGCCAGCAGCTCCGGGGAGGGCCGCTACGAGCAGTACTTC
-	TRBJ1-5	-	TRBV19	CASTIQSNQPQHF	TGTGCCAGTACAATACAGAGCAATCAGCCCCAGCATTTT
-	TRBJ1-2	-	TRBV29-1	CSVSPSGTYGYTF	TGCAGCGTTAGCCCTTCAGGGACCTATGGCTACACCTTC
-	TRBJ2-7	TRBD2	TRBV11-2	CASSPSPAGVHEQYF	TGTGCCAGCAGCCCCAGTCCAGCGGGAGTCCACGAGCAGTACTTC
-	TRBJ1-2	-	TRBV9	CASSPTQGLYGYTF	TGTGCCAGCAGCCCAACACAGGGACTCTATGGCTACACCTTC